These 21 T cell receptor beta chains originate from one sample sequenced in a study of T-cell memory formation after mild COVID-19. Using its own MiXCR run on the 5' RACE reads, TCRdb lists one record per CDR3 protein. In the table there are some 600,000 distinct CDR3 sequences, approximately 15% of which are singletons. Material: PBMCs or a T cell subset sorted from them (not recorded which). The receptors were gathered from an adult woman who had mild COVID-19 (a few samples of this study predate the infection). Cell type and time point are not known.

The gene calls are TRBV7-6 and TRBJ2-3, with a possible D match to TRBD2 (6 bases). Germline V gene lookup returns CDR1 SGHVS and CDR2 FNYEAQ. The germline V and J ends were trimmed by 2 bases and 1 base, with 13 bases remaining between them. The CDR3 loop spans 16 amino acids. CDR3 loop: CASSLSQLARTDTQYF. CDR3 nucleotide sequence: TGTGCCAGCAGCTTATCCCAACTAGCCCGCACAGATACGCAGTATTTT. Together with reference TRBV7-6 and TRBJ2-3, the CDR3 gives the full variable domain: GAGVSQSPRYKVTKRGQDVALRCDPISGHVSLYWYRQALGQGPEFLTYFNYEAQQDKSGLPNDRFSAERPEGSISTLTIQRTEQRDSAMYRCASSLSQLARTDTQYFGPGTRLTVL.

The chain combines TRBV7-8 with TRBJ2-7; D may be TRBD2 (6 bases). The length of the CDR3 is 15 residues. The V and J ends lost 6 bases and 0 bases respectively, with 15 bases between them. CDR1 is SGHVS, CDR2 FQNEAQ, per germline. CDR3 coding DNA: TGTGCCAGCAGACTAAATGCCGGGAGCTCCTACGAGCAGTACTTC. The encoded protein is CASRLNAGSSYEQYF.

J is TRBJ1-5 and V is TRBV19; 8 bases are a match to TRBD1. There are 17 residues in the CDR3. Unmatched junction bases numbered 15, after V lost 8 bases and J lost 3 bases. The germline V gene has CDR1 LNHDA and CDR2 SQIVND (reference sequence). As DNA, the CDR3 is TGTGCCAGTTCAGGGGGACAGGCTCTGAGTATCAATCAGCCCCAGCATTTT. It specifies CASSGGQALSINQPQHF.

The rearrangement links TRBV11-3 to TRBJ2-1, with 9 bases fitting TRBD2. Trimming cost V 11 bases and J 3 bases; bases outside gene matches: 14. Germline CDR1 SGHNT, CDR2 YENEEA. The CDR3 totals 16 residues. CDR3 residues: CAVAAGGAPGYNEQFF. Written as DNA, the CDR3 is TGTGCCGTGGCTGCGGGAGGGGCGCCGGGCTACAATGAGCAGTTCTTC. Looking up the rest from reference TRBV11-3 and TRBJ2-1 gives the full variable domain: EAGVVQSPRYKIIEKKQPVAFWCNPISGHNTLYWYLQNLGQGPELLIRYENEEAVDDSQLPKDRFSAERLKGVDSTLKIQPAELGDSAVYLCAVAAGGAPGYNEQFFGPGTRLTVL.

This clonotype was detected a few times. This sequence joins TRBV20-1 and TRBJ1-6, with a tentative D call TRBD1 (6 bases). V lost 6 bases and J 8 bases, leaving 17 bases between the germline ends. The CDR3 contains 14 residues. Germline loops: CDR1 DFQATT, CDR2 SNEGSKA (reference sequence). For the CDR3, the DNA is TGCAGTGCAAATCCCAGGACAGTTTATTCACCCCTCCACTTT. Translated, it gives CSANPRTVYSPLHF.

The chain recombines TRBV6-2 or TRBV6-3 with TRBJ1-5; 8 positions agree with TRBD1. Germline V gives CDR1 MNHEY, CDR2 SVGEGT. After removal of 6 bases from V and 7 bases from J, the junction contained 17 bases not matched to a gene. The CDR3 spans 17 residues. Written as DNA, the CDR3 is TGTGCCAGCAGGAGCGAGAGGACAGGGTCTCGGGGGCAGCCCCAGCATTTT. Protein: CASRSERTGSRGQPQHF.

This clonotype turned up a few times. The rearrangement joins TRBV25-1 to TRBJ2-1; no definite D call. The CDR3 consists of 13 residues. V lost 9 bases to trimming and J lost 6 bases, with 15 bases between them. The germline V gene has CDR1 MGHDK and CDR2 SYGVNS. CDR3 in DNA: TGTGCCAGTGCCGGGCCACAGCCCAATGAGCAGTTCTTC. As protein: CASAGPQPNEQFF.

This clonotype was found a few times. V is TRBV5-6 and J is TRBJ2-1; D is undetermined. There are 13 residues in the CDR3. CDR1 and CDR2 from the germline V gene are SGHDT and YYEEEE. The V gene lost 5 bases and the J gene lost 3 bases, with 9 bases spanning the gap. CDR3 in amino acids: CASSPDGYNEQFF. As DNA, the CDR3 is TGTGCCAGCAGTCCGGACGGCTACAATGAGCAGTTCTTC. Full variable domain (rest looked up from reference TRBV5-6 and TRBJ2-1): DAGVTQSPTHLIKTRGQQVTLRCSPKSGHDTVSWYQQALGQGPQFIFQYYEEEERQRGNFPDRFSGHQFPNYSSELNVNALLLGDSALYLCASSPDGYNEQFFGPGTRLTVL.

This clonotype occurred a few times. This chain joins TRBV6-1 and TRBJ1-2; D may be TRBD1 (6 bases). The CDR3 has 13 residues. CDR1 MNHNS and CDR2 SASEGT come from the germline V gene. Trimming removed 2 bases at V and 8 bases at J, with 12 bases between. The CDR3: CASSERQVLGYTF. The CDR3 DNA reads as TGTGCCAGCAGTGAACGACAGGTTCTGGGCTACACCTTC.

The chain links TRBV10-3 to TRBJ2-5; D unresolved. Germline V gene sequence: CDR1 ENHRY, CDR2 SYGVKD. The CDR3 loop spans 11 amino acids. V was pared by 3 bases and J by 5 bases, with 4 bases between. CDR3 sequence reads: CAISDRETQYF. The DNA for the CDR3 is TGTGCCATCAGTGATAGGGAGACCCAGTACTTC.

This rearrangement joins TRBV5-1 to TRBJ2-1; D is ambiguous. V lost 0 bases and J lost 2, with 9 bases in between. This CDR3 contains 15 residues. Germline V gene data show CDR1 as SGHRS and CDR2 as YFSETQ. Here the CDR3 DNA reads TGCGCCAGCAGCTTGGAGCTGACTGCCTACAATGAGCAGTTCTTC. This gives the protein CASSLELTAYNEQFF.

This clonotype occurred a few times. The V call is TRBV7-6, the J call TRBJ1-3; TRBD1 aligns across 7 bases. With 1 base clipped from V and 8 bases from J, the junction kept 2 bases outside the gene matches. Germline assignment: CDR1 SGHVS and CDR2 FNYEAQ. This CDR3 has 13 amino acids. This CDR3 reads CASSLDRGDTIYF. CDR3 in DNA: TGTGCCAGCAGCTTAGACAGGGGAGACACCATATATTTT. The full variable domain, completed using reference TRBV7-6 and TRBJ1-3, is GAGVSQSPRYKVTKRGQDVALRCDPISGHVSLYWYRQALGQGPEFLTYFNYEAQQDKSGLPNDRFSAERPEGSISTLTIQRTEQRDSAMYRCASSLDRGDTIYFGEGSWLTVV.

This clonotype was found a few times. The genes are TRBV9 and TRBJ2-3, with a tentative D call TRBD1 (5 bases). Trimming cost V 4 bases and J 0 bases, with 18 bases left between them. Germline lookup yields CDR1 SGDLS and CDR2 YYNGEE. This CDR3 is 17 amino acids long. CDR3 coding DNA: TGTGCCAGCAGCCCAATTTGGACAAGCACTAGCACAGATACGCAGTATTTT. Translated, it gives CASSPIWTSTSTDTQYF.

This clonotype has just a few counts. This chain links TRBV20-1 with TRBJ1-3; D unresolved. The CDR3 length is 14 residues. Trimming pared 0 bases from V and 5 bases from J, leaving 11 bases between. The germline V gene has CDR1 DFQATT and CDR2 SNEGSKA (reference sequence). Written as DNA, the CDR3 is TGCAGTGCTAGAGATAGCTGGATCCGAAACACCATATATTTT. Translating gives CSARDSWIRNTIYF.

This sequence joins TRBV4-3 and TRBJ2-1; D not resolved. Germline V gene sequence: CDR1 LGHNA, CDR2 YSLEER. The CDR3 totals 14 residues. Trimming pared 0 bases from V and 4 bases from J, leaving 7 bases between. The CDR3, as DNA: TGCGCCAGCAGCCAAGATAGGACGTACAATGAGCAGTTCTTC. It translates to CASSQDRTYNEQFF.

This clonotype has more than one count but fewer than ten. CDR3 sequence (DNA): TGTGCTAGTGGTTCCCATACAGGGGTAACTGAAGCTTTCTTT. Translation gives CASGSHTGVTEAFF. V and J are TRBV12-5 and TRBJ1-1; 7 bases match TRBD1. V lost 4 bases, J lost 5 bases, and 7 bases stayed unmatched. The CDR3 is 14 amino acids. Germline V gene sequence: CDR1 LGHNT, CDR2 FRNRAP. Full variable domain (remainder filled in from reference TRBV12-5 and TRBJ1-1): DARVTQTPRHKVTEMGQEVTMRCQPILGHNTVFWYRQTMMQGLELLAYFRNRAPLDDSGMPKDRFSAEMPDATLATLKIQPSEPRDSAVYFCASGSHTGVTEAFFGQGTRLTVV.

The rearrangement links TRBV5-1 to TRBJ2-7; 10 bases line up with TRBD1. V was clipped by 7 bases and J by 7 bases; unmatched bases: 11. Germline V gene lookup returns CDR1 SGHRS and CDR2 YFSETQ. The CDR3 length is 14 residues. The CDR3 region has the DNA TGCGCCAGCGGGGTCGGGACAGGGGAATCGGAGCAGTACTTC. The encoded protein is CASGVGTGESEQYF.

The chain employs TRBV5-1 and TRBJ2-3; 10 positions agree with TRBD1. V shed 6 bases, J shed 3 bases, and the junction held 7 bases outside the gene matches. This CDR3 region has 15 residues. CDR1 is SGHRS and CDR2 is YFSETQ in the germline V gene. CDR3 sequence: CASKRTGGTTDTQYF. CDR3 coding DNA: TGCGCCAGCAAAAGGACAGGGGGGACGACAGATACGCAGTATTTT. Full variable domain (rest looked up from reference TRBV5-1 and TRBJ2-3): KAGVTQTPRYLIKTRGQQVTLSCSPISGHRSVSWYQQTPGQGLQFLFEYFSETQRNKGNFPGRFSGRQFSNSRSEMNVSTLELGDSALYLCASKRTGGTTDTQYFGPGTRLTVL.

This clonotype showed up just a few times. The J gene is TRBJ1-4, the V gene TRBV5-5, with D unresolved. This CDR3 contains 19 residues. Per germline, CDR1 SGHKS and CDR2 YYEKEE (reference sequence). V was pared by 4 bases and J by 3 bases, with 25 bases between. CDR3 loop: CASSAYPLENELANEKLFF. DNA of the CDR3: TGTGCCAGCAGCGCGTACCCTCTGGAAAATGAGCTTGCTAATGAAAAACTGTTTTTT.

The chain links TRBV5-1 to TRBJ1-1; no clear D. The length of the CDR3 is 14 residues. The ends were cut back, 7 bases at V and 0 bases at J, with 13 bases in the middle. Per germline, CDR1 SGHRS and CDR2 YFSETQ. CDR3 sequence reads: CASGEDGLNTEAFF. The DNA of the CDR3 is TGCGCCAGCGGGGAGGACGGGTTGAACACTGAAGCTTTCTTT. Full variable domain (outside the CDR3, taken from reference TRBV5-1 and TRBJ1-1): KAGVTQTPRYLIKTRGQQVTLSCSPISGHRSVSWYQQTPGQGLQFLFEYFSETQRNKGNFPGRFSGRQFSNSRSEMNVSTLELGDSALYLCASGEDGLNTEAFFGQGTRLTVV.

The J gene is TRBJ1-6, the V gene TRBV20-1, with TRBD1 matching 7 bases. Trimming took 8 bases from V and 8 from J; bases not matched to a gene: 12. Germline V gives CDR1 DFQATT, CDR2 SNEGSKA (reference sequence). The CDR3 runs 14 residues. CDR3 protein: CSCKAGQVHSPLHF. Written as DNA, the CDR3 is TGCAGTTGTAAGGCCGGACAGGTGCATTCACCCCTCCACTTT.